This T cell receptor (beta chain) emerged from a study of blood T cell repertoires in COVID-19. Background on the study: In each case, the material was cDNA or gDNA derived from T cells, B-cell-depleted T cells, or PBMCs.

This CDR3 comprises 14 residues. Germline trimming cut 2 bases from V and 6 bases from J; bases unmatched to any gene: 5. The V gene's germline CDR1 is KGHSH and CDR2 LQKENI. This clone has only one observation. Method: immunoSEQ multiplex PCR; TCRdb's copy keeps in-frame clones and lacks some. The profile shows about 89,000 clones, roughly 80% of them singletons. The receptor's source is a human donor in a cohort sampled during active COVID-19. Specimen: peripheral blood. V and J are TRBV18 and TRBJ2-7; 9 bases line up with TRBD1. CDR3 DNA: TGTGCCAGCTCACCAGTACAGGGGGCGGTCGAGCAGTACTTC. Its translation: CASSPVQGAVEQYF.